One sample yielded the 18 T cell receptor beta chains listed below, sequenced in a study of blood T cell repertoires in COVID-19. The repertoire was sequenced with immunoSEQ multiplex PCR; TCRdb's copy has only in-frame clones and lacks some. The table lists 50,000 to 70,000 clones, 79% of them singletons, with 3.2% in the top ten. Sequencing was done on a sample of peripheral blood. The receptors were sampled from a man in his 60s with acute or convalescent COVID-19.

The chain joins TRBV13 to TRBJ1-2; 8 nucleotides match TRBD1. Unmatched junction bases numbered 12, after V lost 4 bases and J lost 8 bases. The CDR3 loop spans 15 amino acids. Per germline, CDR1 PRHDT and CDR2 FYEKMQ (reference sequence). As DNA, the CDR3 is TGTGCCAGCAGCTCCCGGGCCGGACAGGGTAAAGGCTACACCTTC. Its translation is CASSSRAGQGKGYTF.

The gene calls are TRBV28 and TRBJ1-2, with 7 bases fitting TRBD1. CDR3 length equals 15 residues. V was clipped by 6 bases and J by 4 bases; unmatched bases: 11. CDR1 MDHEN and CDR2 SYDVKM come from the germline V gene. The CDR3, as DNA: TGTGCCAGCAGCCTTAATCCGGGACAGAGCTATGGCTACACCTTC. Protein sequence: CASSLNPGQSYGYTF.

The CDR3 region is CASSARGSGGTDTQYF. Written as DNA, the CDR3 is TGTGCCAGCAGCGCCCGGGGAAGCGGGGGGACAGATACGCAGTATTTT. The chain recombines TRBV7-3 with TRBJ2-3; TRBD2 aligns across 9 bases. The CDR3 is made up of 16 amino acids. CDR1 and CDR2 from the germline V gene are SGHTA and FQGTGA. Trimming at V came to 5 bases and at J to 3 bases, leaving 9 bases not matched to a gene.

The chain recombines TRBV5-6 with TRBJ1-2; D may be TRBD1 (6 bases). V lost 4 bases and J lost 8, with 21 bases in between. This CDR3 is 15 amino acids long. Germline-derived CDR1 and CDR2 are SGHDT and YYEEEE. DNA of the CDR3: TGTGCCAGCAGCCCTTGGGACACCTTTTTTGGCGGCTACACCTTC. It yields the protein CASSPWDTFFGGYTF.

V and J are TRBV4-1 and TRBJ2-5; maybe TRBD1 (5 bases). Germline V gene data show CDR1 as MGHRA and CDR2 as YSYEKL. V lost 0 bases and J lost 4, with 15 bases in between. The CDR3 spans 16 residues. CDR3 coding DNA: TGCGCCAGCAGCCAAGATACGGCAGGGAAAGGAGAGACCCAGTACTTC. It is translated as CASSQDTAGKGETQYF.

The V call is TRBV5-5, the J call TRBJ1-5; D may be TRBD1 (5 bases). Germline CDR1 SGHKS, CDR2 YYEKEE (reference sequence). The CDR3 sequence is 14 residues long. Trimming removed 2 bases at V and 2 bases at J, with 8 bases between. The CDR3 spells CASSFTGGNQPQHF. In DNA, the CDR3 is TGTGCCAGCAGCTTTACGGGGGGCAATCAGCCCCAGCATTTT.

The CDR3 loop is CASSINTGGWTEAFF. CDR3 nucleotides: TGTGCCAGTAGTATTAATACAGGGGGATGGACTGAAGCTTTCTTT. The chain combines TRBV19 with TRBJ1-1; 8 bases map to TRBD1. The CDR3 has 15 residues. J lost 5 bases, V lost 3 bases, and 8 bases had no gene match. Germline V gene data show CDR1 as LNHDA and CDR2 as SQIVND (reference sequence).

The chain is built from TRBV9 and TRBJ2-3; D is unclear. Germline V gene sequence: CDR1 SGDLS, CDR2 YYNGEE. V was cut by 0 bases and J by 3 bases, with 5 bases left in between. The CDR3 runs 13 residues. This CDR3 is CASSVGDTDTQYF. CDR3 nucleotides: TGTGCCAGCAGCGTAGGCGATACAGATACGCAGTATTTT.

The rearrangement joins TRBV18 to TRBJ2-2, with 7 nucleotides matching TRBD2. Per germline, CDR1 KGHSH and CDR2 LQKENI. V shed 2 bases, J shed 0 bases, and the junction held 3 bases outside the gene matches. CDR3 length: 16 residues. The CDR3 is CASSPSGVTNTGELFF. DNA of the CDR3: TGTGCCAGCTCACCAAGCGGGGTAACGAACACCGGGGAGCTGTTTTTT. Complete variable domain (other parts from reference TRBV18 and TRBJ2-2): NAGVMQNPRHLVRRRGQEARLRCSPMKGHSHVYWYRQLPEEGLKFMVYLQKENIIDESGMPKERFSAEFPKEGPSILRIQQVVRGDSAAYFCASSPSGVTNTGELFFGEGSRLTVL.

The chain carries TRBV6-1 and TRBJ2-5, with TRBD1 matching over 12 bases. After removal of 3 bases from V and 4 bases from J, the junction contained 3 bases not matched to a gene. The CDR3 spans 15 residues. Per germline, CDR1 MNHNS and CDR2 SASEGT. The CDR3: CASSDRDRGLETQYF. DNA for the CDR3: TGTGCCAGCAGTGACCGGGACAGGGGGCTAGAGACCCAGTACTTC.

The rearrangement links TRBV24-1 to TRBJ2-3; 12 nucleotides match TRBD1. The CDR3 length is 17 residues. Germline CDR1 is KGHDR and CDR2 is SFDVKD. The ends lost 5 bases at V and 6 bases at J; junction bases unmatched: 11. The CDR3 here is CATSVTGTGGREDTQYF. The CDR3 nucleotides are TGTGCCACCAGTGTCACCGGGACAGGGGGCCGGGAGGATACGCAGTATTTT.

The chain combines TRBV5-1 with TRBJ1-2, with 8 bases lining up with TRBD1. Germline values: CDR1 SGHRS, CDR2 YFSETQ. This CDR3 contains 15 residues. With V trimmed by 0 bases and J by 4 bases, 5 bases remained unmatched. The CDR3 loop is CASSLDGTGTYGYTF. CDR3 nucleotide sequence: TGCGCCAGCAGCTTGGATGGGACAGGTACCTATGGCTACACCTTC.

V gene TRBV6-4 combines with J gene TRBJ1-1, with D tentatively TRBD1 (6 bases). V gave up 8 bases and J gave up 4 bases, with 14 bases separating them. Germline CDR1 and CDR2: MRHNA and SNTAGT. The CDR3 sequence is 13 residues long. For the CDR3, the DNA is TGTGCCAGCCGACAGGAGGTGTTCACTGAAGCTTTCTTT. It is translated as CASRQEVFTEAFF.

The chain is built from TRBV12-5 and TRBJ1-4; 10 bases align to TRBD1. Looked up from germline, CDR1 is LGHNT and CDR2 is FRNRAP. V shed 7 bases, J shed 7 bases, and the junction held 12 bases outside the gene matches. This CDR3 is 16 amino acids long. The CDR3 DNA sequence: TGTGCTAGTGCCACCCCGGGACAGGGGTATGGTGAAAAACTGTTTTTT. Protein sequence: CASATPGQGYGEKLFF. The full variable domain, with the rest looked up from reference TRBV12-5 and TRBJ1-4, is DARVTQTPRHKVTEMGQEVTMRCQPILGHNTVFWYRQTMMQGLELLAYFRNRAPLDDSGMPKDRFSAEMPDATLATLKIQPSEPRDSAVYFCASATPGQGYGEKLFFGSGTQLSVL.

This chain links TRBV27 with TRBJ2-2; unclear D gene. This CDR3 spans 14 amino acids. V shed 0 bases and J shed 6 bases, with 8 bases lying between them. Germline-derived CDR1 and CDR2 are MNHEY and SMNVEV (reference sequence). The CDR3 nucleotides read TGTGCCAGCAGTTTATCTCGCGAATCCGGGGAGCTGTTTTTT. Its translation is CASSLSRESGELFF.

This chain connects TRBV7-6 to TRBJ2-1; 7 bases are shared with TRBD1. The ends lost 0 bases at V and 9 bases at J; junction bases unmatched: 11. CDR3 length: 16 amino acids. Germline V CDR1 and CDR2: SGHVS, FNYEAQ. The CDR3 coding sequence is TGTGCCAGCAGCTTAGCGGCCGGGACAGAATTTGGTGAGCAGTTCTTC. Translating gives CASSLAAGTEFGEQFF. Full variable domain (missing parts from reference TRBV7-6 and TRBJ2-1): GAGVSQSPRYKVTKRGQDVALRCDPISGHVSLYWYRQALGQGPEFLTYFNYEAQQDKSGLPNDRFSAERPEGSISTLTIQRTEQRDSAMYRCASSLAAGTEFGEQFFGPGTRLTVL.

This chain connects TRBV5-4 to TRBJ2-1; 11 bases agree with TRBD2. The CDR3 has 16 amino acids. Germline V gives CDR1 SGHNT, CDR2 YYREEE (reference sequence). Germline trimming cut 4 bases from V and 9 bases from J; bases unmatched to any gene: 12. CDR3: CASSPIAGGPTGEQFF. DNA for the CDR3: TGTGCCAGCAGCCCCATAGCGGGGGGGCCTACGGGTGAGCAGTTCTTC.

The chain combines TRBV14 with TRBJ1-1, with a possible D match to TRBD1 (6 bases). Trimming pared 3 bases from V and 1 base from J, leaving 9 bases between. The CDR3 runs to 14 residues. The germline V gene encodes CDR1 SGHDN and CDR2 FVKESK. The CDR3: CASSQVGGNTEAFF. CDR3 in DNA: TGTGCCAGCAGCCAGGTAGGGGGGAACACTGAAGCTTTCTTT.